The T cell receptor (beta chain) described here comes from a study of blood T cell repertoires in COVID-19. Study background: The United States, Italy and Spain supplied acute and convalescent COVID-19 samples.

Generated by immunoSEQ multiplex PCR, the TCRdb table keeps only in-frame clones and is missing some. This table has about 210,000 clones, 75% to 85% appearing once. The CDR3 is 14 amino acids. Germline V gene data show CDR1 as SQVTM and CDR2 as ANQGSEA. V lost 7 bases, J lost 3 bases, and 16 bases lay in between. V usage is TRBV29-1 and J usage is TRBJ1-5; D might be TRBD1 (5 bases). Sequencing used peripheral blood. The origin of this receptor is a middle-aged man with active or convalescent COVID-19. The CDR3 spells CSASTGGYNQPQHF. CDR3 bases: TGCAGCGCTTCTACGGGGGGGTACAATCAGCCCCAGCATTTT.